The present TCR beta chain was sequenced within a study of monozygotic twins with inflammatory bowel disease. The study, taken as a whole, reports: Telling apart the different T cell subtypes was not possible. Concordance status among twins (concordant versus discordant) showed no link to repertoire similarity, possibly from limited power.

Every TCR library drew on 3500 ng of total RNA. Researchers used template switching to add UMIs featuring a 6-nucleotide sample barcode. After re-calling the 5' RACE reads, TCRdb lists one entry per CDR3 protein, DNA absent. The table lists around 99,000 distinct CDR3 sequences, with 12% in the top ten. CDR3 length: 14 residues. The germline V gene encodes CDR1 DFQATT and CDR2 SNEGSKA (reference sequence). On this clonotype: As yet, its antigen is unknown.

This receptor was taken from a human donor with ulcerative colitis or Crohn's disease, or a healthy co-twin of an affected twin (not recorded which). The chain joins TRBV20-1 to TRBJ1-2; TCRdb returns TRBD1, unconfirmable since there is no DNA. Sequencing was done on a sample of blood. The CDR3 loop reads CSARPTGYNYGYTF.